This paragraph covers one T cell receptor beta chain sequence. A second about 7 to 12 cycle PCR used barcoded and J-beta primers. Using its own MiXCR run on the 5' RACE reads, TCRdb lists one record per CDR3 protein. The sample consists of 1.2 million to 1.5 million distinct CDR3 sequences, 55% to 75% of them appearing once. V was cut by 2 bases and J by 2 bases, with 13 bases left in between. Per the germline V gene, CDR1 is SGHVS and CDR2 is FNYEAQ. The CDR3 consists of 15 residues. These data originate in a study of blood T cells in healthy people across ages. This clonotype was sampled from a man younger than 30 in good health. What was sequenced was blood. V gene TRBV7-6 combines with J gene TRBJ2-7; D assignment may be TRBD1 or TRBD2 (5 bases each). The CDR3 loop reads CASSLTRDAAYEQYF. The CDR3 DNA reads TGTGCCAGCAGCTTAACACGGGACGCCGCCTACGAGCAGTACTTC.